The next 9 T cell receptor beta chains were all read from a single sample in a study of tumor-infiltrating lymphocytes in primary liver carcinoma (dated 2017 in TCRdb). TCRdb lists the instrument as Illumina HiSeq 2500. A constant-region primer and ProtoScript II reverse transcriptase were used to reverse-transcribe TCRbeta-specific cDNA from approximately 500 ng total RNA. Three nested multiplex PCR rounds, following a slightly modified ARM-PCR procedure, were used to build the TCRbeta libraries. Each of the first two PCR rounds ran for approximately 10 cycles using multiplex TRBV1-TRBV30 forward primers together with a Cbeta reverse primer. TCRdb trimmed the raw reads at Q25, called clones with MiXCR and kept productive beta chains. One record per CDR3 amino acid sequence lists the most common genes and DNA. The sample records about 210,000 distinct CDR3 sequences, 70% to 90% of which are singletons. The ten top clones hold roughly 18% of the sample.

Without any cell sorting, total RNA and DNA were extracted together from about 20-30 mg of bulk tissue using the AllPrep DNA/RNA mini kit. Material for sequencing was tumor tissue from primary liver carcinoma. The receptor source for this set is a man between 35 and 55 years old with primary liver carcinoma and hepatitis B virus infection.

This clonotype was picked up a small number of times. A single base separates this from a much larger clone, so it may be a read error. The chain recombines TRBV10-3 with TRBJ2-3, with 7 bases aligning to TRBD1. The CDR3 is made up of 16 amino acids. In germline, CDR1 is ENHRY, CDR2 SYGVKD. V trimming: 4 bases; J trimming: 2 bases; junction bases outside the gene matches: 9. CDR3 sequence (DNA): TGTGCCATCAGTGCCGGGACAGAAACTATCACAGATACGCAGTATTTT. It encodes CAISAGTETITDTQYF.

On this clonotype: This may arise from a read error, as a much more abundant clone is one base away. V and J are TRBV5-1 and TRBJ1-4; D might be TRBD1 (5 bases). Looked up from germline, CDR1 is SGHRS and CDR2 is YFSETQ. Trimming removed 4 bases from V and 5 bases from J, with 15 bases in between. CDR3 length equals 15 residues. The CDR3 region is CASSMGPRENEKLFF. The CDR3, as DNA: TGCGCCAGCAGCATGGGACCAAGGGAGAATGAAAAACTGTTTTTT.

Regarding this clonotype: One junction end does not reproduce the germline sequence, and a read error may be involved. This sequence joins TRBV29-1 and TRBJ2-7; no definite D call. From germline, CDR1 is SQVTM and CDR2 ANQGSEA. The CDR3 extends over 13 amino acids. CDR3 sequence: CNVGPPGSFEQYF. The CDR3 coding sequence is TGCAACGTTGGACCGCCAGGATCCTTCGAGCAGTACTTC.

This clonotype was recorded only once. An end of the junction differs from the germline gene, which may be a read error. The chain links TRBV4-2 to TRBJ2-1, with 8 bases identical to TRBD1. CDR1 is LGHNA, CDR2 YNFKEQ, per germline. The CDR3 is made up of 16 amino acids. The CDR3 protein is CARSHAGGQENKERFF. The CDR3 bases are TGTGCCAGGAGCCACGCCGGGGGACAGGAGAACAAAGAGCGGTTCTTC.

In the case of this clonotype: Given a much more abundant clone one base away, this may be a read error. The chain recombines TRBV14 with TRBJ2-7, with D perhaps TRBD2 (5 bases). This CDR3 has 13 amino acids. Looked up from germline, CDR1 is SGHDN and CDR2 is FVKESK. CDR3: CANSQGRAYEQYF. The CDR3 nucleotides are TGTGCCAACAGCCAAGGGCGGGCCTACGAGCAGTACTTC.

With respect to this clonotype: The germline gene is not matched at one end of the junction; a read error may be the cause. V is TRBV4-1 and J is TRBJ2-7; 15 bases align to TRBD2. The CDR3 runs 19 residues. The V gene's germline CDR1 is MGHRA and CDR2 YSYEKL. For the CDR3, the DNA is TGCGCCAGCAGCCACGGGACTAGCGGGAGGATCCCCCTCTCCTACAAGCAGCACTTC. Its protein product is CASSHGTSGRIPLSYKQHF.

The V and J genes are TRBV29-1 and TRBJ2-3; TRBD2 matches 11 bases. Trimming took 3 bases from V and 6 from J; bases not matched to a gene: 11. Germline CDR1 is SQVTM and CDR2 is ANQGSEA. The CDR3 totals 16 residues. The CDR3 here is CSVDETSGVGTDTQYF. CDR3 nucleotides: TGCAGCGTTGACGAGACTAGCGGGGTCGGAACTGATACGCAGTATTTT.

This chain uses TRBV29-1 with TRBJ2-1, with D perhaps matching TRBD2 (5 bases). The CDR3 totals 15 residues. Trimming cost V 3 bases and J 5 bases, with 17 bases left between them. The germline V gene encodes CDR1 SQVTM and CDR2 ANQGSEA. The CDR3 DNA sequence: TGCAGCGTTGAGGGGAAGCGGAGGCTTGACAATGAGCAGTTCTTC. Its translation: CSVEGKRRLDNEQFF.

With respect to this clonotype: At one end, the junction sequence differs from germline, possibly due to a read error. The chain has TRBV6-2 or TRBV6-3 and TRBJ2-1, with D hard to call. Germline values: CDR1 MNHEY, CDR2 SVGEGT. The CDR3 consists of 13 residues. This CDR3 reads CDSNYSYRNEQFF. The CDR3 DNA is TGTGACAGCAATTACTCGTATAGGAATGAGCAGTTCTTC.